This paragraph covers one T cell receptor beta chain sequence. Its specificity is unknown. The CDR3 is 12 amino acids. V lost 1 base and J lost 13, with 8 bases in between. The entry originates in a study of identical twins. Template switching created a universal primer site, and the cDNA included unique molecular identifiers. TCRdb independently ran MiXCR on the 5' RACE reads; one entry per CDR3 protein. The data contain about 790,000 distinct CDR3 sequences, roughly 20% of them singletons. Whole-study findings and limits: Abundant cord blood beta clonotypes carried fewer insertions; memory repertoires showed none. Invariant cells of the MAIT and iNKT types might have partly distorted the zero-insertion analyses. Some out-of-frame alpha sequences were shared by twins, and these showed excess low generation probability.

The same data also contributed to another study, on T cells expressing NK-cell markers.

The gene calls are TRBV12-3 or TRBV12-4 and TRBJ1-6, with no clear D. This sequence was found in a woman between 18 and 29 years old in good health. The sample consisted of PBMCs. The DNA of the CDR3 is TGTGCCAGCAGTTTAGGGGTATCGCCCCTCCACTTT. Translating it yields CASSLGVSPLHF.